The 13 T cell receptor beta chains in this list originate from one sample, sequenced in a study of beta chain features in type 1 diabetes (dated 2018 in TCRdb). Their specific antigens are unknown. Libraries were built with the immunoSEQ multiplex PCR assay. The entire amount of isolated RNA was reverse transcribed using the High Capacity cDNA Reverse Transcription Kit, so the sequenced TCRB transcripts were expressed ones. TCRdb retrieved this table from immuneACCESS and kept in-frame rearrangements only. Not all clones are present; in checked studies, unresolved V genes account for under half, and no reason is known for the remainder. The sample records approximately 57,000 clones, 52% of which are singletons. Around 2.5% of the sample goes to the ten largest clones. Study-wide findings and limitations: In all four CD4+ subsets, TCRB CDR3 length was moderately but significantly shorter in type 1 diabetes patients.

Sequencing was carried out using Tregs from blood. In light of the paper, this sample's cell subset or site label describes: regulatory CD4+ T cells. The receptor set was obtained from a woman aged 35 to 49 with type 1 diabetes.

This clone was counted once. The CDR3 region is CASSLGRTGVLYEQYF. The CDR3 DNA sequence: TGTGCCAGCAGCTTGGGGAGGACAGGGGTCTTATACGAGCAGTACTTC. V is TRBV5-4 and J is TRBJ2-7; TRBD1 matches 9 bases. This CDR3 spans 16 amino acids. V shed 0 bases and J 4 bases; nucleotides not matched to a gene: 8. CDR1 and CDR2 from the germline V gene are SGHNT and YYREEE (reference sequence).

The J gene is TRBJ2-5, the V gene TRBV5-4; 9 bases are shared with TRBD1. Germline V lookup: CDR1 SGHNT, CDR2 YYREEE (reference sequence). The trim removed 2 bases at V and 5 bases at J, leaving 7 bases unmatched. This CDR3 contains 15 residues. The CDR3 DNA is TGTGCCAGCAGCTTCACAGGGGGCGGTTCGGAGACCCAGTACTTC. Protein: CASSFTGGGSETQYF.

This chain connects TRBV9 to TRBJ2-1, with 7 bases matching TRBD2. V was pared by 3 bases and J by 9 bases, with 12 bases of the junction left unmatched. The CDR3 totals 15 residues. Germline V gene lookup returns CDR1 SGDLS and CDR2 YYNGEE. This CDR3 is CASSGTSQGFFEQFF. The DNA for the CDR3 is TGTGCCAGCAGCGGGACTAGTCAGGGTTTTTTTGAGCAGTTCTTC.

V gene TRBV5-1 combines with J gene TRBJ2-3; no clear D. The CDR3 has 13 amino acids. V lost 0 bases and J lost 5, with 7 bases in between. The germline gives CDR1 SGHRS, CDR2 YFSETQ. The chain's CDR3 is CASSLAAEDTQYF. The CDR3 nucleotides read TGCGCCAGCAGCTTGGCCGCGGAAGATACGCAGTATTTT. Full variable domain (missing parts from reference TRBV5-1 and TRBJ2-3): KAGVTQTPRYLIKTRGQQVTLSCSPISGHRSVSWYQQTPGQGLQFLFEYFSETQRNKGNFPGRFSGRQFSNSRSEMNVSTLELGDSALYLCASSLAAEDTQYFGPGTRLTVL.

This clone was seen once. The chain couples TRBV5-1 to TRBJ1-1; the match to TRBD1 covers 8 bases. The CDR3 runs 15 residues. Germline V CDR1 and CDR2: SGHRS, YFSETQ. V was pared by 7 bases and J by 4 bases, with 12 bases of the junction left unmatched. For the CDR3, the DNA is TGCGCCAGCGTCGGTCAGGGGGCATTCGCCACTGAAGCTTTCTTT. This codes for CASVGQGAFATEAFF.

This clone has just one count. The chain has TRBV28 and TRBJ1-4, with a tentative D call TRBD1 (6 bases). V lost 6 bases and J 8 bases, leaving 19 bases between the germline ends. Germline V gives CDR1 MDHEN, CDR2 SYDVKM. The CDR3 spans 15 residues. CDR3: CASSPGTIREEKLFF. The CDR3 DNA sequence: TGTGCCAGCAGCCCAGGGACAATCAGAGAGGAAAAACTGTTTTTT.

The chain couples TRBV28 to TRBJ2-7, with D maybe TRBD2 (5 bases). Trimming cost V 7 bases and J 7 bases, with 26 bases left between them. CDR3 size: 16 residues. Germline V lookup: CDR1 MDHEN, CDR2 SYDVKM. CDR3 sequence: CASTPTGRGRVGEQYF. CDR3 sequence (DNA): TGTGCCAGCACCCCCACCGGTCGAGGGCGGGTCGGGGAGCAGTACTTC.

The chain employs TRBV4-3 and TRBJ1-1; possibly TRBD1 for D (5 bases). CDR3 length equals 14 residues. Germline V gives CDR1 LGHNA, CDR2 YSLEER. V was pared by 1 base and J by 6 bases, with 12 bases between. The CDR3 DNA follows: TGCGCCAGCAGCCAAGTTTCAGGGTTCTCTGAAGCTTTCTTT. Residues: CASSQVSGFSEAFF.

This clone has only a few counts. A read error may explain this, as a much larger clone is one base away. The CDR3 spells CASSFRYEQYF. CDR3 sequence (DNA): TGTGCCAGCAGCTTCCGCTACGAGCAGTACTTC. The chain employs TRBV7-8 and TRBJ2-7; the D is unclear. The V end was cut by 3 bases, the J end by 3 bases, with 3 bases between. Germline-derived CDR1 and CDR2 are SGHVS and FQNEAQ. CDR3 size: 11 residues.

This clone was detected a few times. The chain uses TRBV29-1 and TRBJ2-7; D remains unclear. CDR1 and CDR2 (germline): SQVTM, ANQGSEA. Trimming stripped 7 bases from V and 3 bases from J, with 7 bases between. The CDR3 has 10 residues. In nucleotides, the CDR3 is TGCAGCGCCTCAGACTACGAGCAGTACTTC. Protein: CSASDYEQYF.

For the CDR3, the DNA is TGTGCCAGCAGTTACTCGTGGGCGGGTGGGGATCAGCCCCAGCATTTT. This encodes CASSYSWAGGDQPQHF. The chain couples TRBV6-5 to TRBJ1-5, with no clear D. Trimming stripped 0 bases from V and 5 bases from J, with 14 bases between. Germline V gives CDR1 MNHEY, CDR2 SVGAGI. The CDR3 consists of 16 residues.

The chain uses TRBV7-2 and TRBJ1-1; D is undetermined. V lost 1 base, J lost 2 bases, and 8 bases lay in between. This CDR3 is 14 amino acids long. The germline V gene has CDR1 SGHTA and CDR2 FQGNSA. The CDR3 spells CASSLGPRNTEAFF. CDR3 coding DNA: TGTGCCAGCAGCTTAGGGCCAAGAAACACTGAAGCTTTCTTT.

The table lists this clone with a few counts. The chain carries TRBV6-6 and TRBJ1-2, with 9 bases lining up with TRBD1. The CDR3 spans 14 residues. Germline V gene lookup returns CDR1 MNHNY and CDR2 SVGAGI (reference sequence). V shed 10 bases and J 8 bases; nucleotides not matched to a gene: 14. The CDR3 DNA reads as TGTGCCACCATACTCCGGACAGGGGAAGGCGGCTACACCTTC. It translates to CATILRTGEGGYTF.